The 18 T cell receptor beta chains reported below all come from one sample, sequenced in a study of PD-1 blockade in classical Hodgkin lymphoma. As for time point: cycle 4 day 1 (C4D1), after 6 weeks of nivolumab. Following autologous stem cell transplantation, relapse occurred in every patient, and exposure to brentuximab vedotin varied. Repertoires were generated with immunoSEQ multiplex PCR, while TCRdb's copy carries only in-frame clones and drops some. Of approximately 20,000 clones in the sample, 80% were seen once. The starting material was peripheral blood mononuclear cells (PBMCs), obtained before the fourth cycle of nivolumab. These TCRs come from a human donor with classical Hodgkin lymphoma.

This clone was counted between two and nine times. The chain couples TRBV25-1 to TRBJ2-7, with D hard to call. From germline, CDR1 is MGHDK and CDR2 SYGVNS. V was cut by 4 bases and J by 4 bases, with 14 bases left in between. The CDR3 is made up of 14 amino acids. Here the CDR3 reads CASSVEGKRYEQYF. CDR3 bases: TGTGCCAGCAGTGTAGAAGGGAAAAGGTACGAGCAGTACTTC.

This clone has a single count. The CDR3 sequence is CASSSGLGVGNEQFF. As DNA, the CDR3 is TGTGCCAGCAGCTCAGGACTAGGGGTTGGTAATGAGCAGTTCTTC. The chain couples TRBV7-2 to TRBJ2-1; TRBD2 agrees at 7 bases. This CDR3 has 15 amino acids. Germline-derived CDR1 and CDR2 are SGHTA and FQGNSA. The ends lost 4 bases at V and 7 bases at J; junction bases unmatched: 10.

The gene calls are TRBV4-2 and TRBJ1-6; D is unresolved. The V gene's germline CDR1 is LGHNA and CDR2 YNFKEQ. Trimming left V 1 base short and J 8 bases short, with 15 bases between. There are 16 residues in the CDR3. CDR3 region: CASSQGTGTRHSPLHF. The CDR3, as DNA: TGTGCCAGCAGCCAAGGGACGGGCACGAGGCATTCACCCCTCCACTTT.

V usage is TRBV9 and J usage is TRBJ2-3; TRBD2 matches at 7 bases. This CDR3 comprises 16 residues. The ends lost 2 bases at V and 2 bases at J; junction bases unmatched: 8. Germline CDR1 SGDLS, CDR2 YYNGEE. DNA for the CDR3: TGTGCCAGCAGCGTCTACCCTAGCGGAGACACAGATACGCAGTATTTT. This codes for CASSVYPSGDTDTQYF.

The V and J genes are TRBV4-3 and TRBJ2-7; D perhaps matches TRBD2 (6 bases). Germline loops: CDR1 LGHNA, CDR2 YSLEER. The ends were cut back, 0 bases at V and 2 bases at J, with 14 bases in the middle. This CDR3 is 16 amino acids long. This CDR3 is CASSQDLGAGPYEQYF. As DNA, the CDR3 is TGCGCCAGCAGCCAAGATCTAGGGGCGGGGCCCTACGAGCAGTACTTC.

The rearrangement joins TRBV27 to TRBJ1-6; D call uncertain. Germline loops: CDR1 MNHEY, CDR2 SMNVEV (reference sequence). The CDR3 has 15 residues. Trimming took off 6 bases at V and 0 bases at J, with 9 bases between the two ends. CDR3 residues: CASSWFVSYNSPLHF. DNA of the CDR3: TGTGCCAGCAGCTGGTTCGTCTCCTATAATTCACCCCTCCACTTT.

CDR3 DNA: TGTGCCAGCAGCCCTGAGTTCCTGGGGACTGAAGCTTTCTTT. Encoded protein: CASSPEFLGTEAFF. V gene TRBV16 combines with J gene TRBJ1-1; D remains ambiguous. The germline V gene encodes CDR1 KGHSY and CDR2 FQNENV. This CDR3 is built from 14 residues. The V end was cut by 4 bases, the J end by 5 bases, with 14 bases between.

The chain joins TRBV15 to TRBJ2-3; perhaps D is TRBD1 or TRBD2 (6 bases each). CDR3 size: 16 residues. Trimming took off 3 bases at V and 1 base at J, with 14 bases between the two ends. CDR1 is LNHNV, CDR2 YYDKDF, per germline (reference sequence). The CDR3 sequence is CATSREPRGGTDTQYF. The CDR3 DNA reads TGTGCCACCAGCAGGGAACCGAGGGGGGGCACAGATACGCAGTATTTT.

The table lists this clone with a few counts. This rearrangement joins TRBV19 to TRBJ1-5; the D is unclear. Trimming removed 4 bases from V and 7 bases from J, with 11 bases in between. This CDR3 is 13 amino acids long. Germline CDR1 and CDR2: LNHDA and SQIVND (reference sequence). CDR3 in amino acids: CASSKVPGQPQHF. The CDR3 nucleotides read TGTGCCAGTAGTAAAGTTCCCGGACAGCCCCAGCATTTT.

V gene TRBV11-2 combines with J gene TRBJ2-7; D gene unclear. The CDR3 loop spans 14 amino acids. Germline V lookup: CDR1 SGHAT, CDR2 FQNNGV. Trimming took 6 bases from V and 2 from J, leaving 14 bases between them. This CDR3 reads CASSPFNPPYEQYF. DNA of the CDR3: TGTGCCAGCAGTCCCTTCAATCCTCCCTACGAGCAGTACTTC.

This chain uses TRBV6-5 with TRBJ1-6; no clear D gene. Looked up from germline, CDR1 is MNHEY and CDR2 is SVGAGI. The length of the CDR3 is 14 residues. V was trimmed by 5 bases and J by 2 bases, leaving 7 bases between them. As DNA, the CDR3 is TGTGCCAGCAGTCTCGGGACCTATAATTCACCCCTCCACTTT. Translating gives CASSLGTYNSPLHF.

The CDR3 DNA sequence: TGTGCCTGGAGTGTAGATGGACAGGGGAACGAAAAACTGTTTTTT. Its protein product is CAWSVDGQGNEKLFF. The chain recombines TRBV30 with TRBJ1-4, with TRBD1 identical over 9 bases. Trimming removed 0 bases from V and 8 bases from J; junction bases left unmatched: 7. Germline lookup yields CDR1 GTSNPN and CDR2 SVGIG (reference sequence). CDR3 size: 15 residues.

The CDR3 reads CASSQGTQRSEQFF. Written as DNA, the CDR3 is TGCGCCAGCAGCCAAGGGACACAGCGGAGTGAGCAGTTCTTC. The rearrangement joins TRBV4-3 to TRBJ2-1; D may correspond to TRBD1 or TRBD2 (5 bases each). The CDR3 length is 14 residues. V dropped 1 base and J dropped 9 bases, with 13 bases sitting between them. Germline V lookup: CDR1 LGHNA, CDR2 YSLEER.

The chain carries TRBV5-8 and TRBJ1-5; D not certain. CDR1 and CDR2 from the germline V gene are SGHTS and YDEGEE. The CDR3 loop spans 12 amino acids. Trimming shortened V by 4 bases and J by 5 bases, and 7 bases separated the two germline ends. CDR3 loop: CASSKEYQPQHF. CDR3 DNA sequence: TGTGCCAGCAGCAAAGAATATCAGCCCCAGCATTTT.

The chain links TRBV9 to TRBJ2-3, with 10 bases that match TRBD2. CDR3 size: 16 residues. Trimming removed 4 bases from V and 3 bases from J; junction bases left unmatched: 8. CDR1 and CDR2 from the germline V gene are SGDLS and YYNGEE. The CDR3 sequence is CASSPRAGGGTDTQYF. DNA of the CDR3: TGTGCCAGCAGCCCGCGAGCGGGAGGGGGAACAGATACGCAGTATTTT.

The CDR3 reads CASSIETGIFSTDTQYF. CDR3 DNA sequence: TGTGCCAGTAGTATAGAAACAGGAATCTTTAGCACAGATACGCAGTATTTT. The chain uses TRBV19 and TRBJ2-3, with D possibly TRBD1 on 5 matching bases. Germline values: CDR1 LNHDA, CDR2 SQIVND (reference sequence). CDR3 size: 17 residues. Trimming pared 0 bases from V and 0 bases from J, leaving 13 bases between.

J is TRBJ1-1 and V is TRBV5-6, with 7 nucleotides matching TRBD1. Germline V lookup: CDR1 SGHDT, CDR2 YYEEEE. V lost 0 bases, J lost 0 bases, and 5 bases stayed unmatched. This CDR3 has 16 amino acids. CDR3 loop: CASSLEAGQMNTEAFF. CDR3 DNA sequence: TGTGCCAGCAGCTTGGAGGCGGGACAGATGAACACTGAAGCTTTCTTT.

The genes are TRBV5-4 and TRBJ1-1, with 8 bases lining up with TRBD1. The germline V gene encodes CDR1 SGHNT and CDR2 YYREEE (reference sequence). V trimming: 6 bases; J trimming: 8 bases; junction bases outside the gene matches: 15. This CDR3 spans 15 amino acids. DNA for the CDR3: TGTGCCAGCATGCCCCAGGGGGCGAGGGTACGGGAAGCTTTCTTT. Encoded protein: CASMPQGARVREAFF. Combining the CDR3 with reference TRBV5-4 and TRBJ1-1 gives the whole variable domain ETGVTQSPTHLIKTRGQQVTLRCSSQSGHNTVSWYQQALGQGPQFIFQYYREEENGRGNFPPRFSGLQFPNYSSELNVNALELDDSALYLCASMPQGARVREAFFGQGTRLTVV.